A selection of T cell receptor beta chains follows, all from one sample in a study of vaccination and CD4 T cells after COVID-19. For these receptors, no antigen is known. TCRdb redid the calling of the PCR reads with MiXCR, one entry per CDR3 protein. This table holds more than 10,000 distinct CDR3 sequences, 60% found once. The sample comprised CD4+ T cells from blood, cultured in vitro. Receptors originate from a human donor who had recovered from COVID-19. CDR3s include the opening cysteine and the closing phenylalanine or tryptophan. Fields, in order: D gene, V gene, CDR3 length, clone size, J gene, CDR3 protein, CDR3 DNA. D genes are given only for firm matches. Clone size appears in some rows only: once, few, many, or a class for an expanded clone.

>.|TRBV12-3/TRBV12-4|16|.|TRBJ2-2
CASSPQLGRGTGELFF
TGTGCCAGCAGTCCCCAACTAGGCCGAGGAACCGGGGAGCTGTTTTTT
>.|TRBV24-1|14|.|TRBJ2-3
CATSDHGNTDTQYF
TGTGCCACCAGTGATCACGGGAACACAGATACGCAGTATTTT
>.|TRBV20-1|13|.|TRBJ2-5
CSANSDIQETQYF
TGCAGTGCTAACTCTGATATTCAAGAGACCCAGTACTTC
>.|TRBV2|11|.|TRBJ2-3
CASSLADTQYF
TGTGCCAGCAGCCTAGCGGATACGCAGTATTTT
>TRBD1|TRBV19|14|.|TRBJ1-2
CASRRDRDNYGYTF
TGTGCCAGTAGGAGGGACAGGGATAACTATGGCTACACCTTC
>TRBD1|TRBV7-2|14|.|TRBJ1-2
CASSLHRGQNGYTF
TGTGCCAGCAGCTTACACAGGGGGCAAAATGGCTACACCTTC
>TRBD1|TRBV24-1|15|few|TRBJ2-5
CATSDRTGFQETQYF
TGTGCCACCAGTGACCGGACAGGGTTCCAAGAGACCCAGTACTTC
>.|TRBV28|15|few|TRBJ2-7
CASSLHGGLSYEQYF
TGTGCCAGCAGTTTACACGGGGGCCTATCCTACGAGCAGTACTTC
>TRBD2|TRBV5-4|15|.|TRBJ2-1
CASSHYSGSDNEQFF
TGTGCCAGCAGCCACTATAGCGGGAGCGACAATGAGCAGTTCTTC
>.|TRBV6-5|13|.|TRBJ2-3
CASSYSRSDTQYF
TGTGCCAGCAGTTACTCGAGGTCAGATACGCAGTATTTT
>.|TRBV20-1|10|few|TRBJ2-1
CSAAQNEQFF
TGCAGTGCTGCACAGAATGAGCAGTTCTTC
>.|TRBV9|16|.|TRBJ2-1
CASSVEGDLSYNEQFF
TGTGCCAGCAGCGTAGAGGGGGACCTCTCCTACAATGAGCAGTTCTTC
>.|TRBV6-1|13|.|TRBJ2-7
CASTRGRAYEQYF
TGTGCCAGCACGAGAGGCAGGGCCTACGAGCAGTACTTC
>TRBD1|TRBV2|14|few|TRBJ2-7
CASTRQGVTYEQYF
TGTGCCAGCACTAGGCAGGGGGTAACCTACGAGCAGTACTTC
>.|TRBV7-2|14|.|TRBJ2-1
CASSLELGPHEQFF
TGTGCCAGCAGTTTAGAGTTAGGGCCCCATGAGCAGTTCTTC
>.|TRBV2|13|few|TRBJ1-1
CACGGSKNTEAFF
TGTGCCTGTGGGGGGAGCAAGAACACTGAAGCTTTCTTT
>TRBD2|TRBV6-4|15|few|TRBJ2-2
CASSDGGRDTGELFF
TGTGCCAGCAGTGACGGCGGGAGGGACACCGGGGAGCTGTTTTTT
>.|TRBV10-3|12|.|TRBJ2-2
CATRSGAGELFF
TGTGCCACACGATCGGGGGCCGGGGAGCTGTTTTTT
>TRBD1|TRBV6-1|15|.|TRBJ1-6
CASSTTGGYNSPLHF
TGTGCCAGCAGCACTACAGGGGGGTATAATTCACCCCTCCACTTT
>.|TRBV5-1|14|.|TRBJ2-7
CASSLMASSYEQYF
TGCGCCAGCAGCTTGATGGCGAGCTCCTACGAGCAGTACTTC
>.|TRBV6-1|15|few|TRBJ1-5
CASRPTPVSNQPQHF
TGTGCCAGCAGACCGACACCCGTTAGCAATCAGCCCCAGCATTTT
>.|TRBV20-1|14|once|TRBJ2-1
CSVWMSGTDNEQFF
TGCAGCGTCTGGATGTCGGGAACTGACAATGAGCAGTTCTTC
>.|TRBV28|15|.|TRBJ1-4
CASSTSQGLWEKLFF
TGTGCCAGCAGTACGTCTCAGGGGCTATGGGAAAAACTGTTTTTT
>.|TRBV28|13|few|TRBJ2-3
CATSTSATDTQYF
TGTGCCACCTCCACGTCGGCTACAGATACGCAGTATTTT
>TRBD2|TRBV20-1|14|.|TRBJ2-1
CSAKGTRQVDEQFF
TGCAGTGCTAAAGGGACTAGGCAGGTGGATGAGCAGTTCTTC
>TRBD2|TRBV24-1|18|once|TRBJ2-3
CATSDFSASGWGVDTQYF
TGTGCCACCAGTGATTTTTCGGCTAGCGGGTGGGGCGTAGATACGCAGTATTTT
>TRBD1|TRBV6-5|17|few|TRBJ1-5
CASSYPTGTGSNQPQHF
TGTGCCAGCAGTTACCCAACCGGGACAGGGAGCAATCAGCCCCAGCATTTT
>.|TRBV14|14|.|TRBJ1-6
CASSQGRHNSPLHF
TGTGCCAGCAGCCAAGGAAGACACAATTCACCCCTCCACTTT
>TRBD1|TRBV7-9|16|.|TRBJ1-6
CASSPTGGSYNSPLHF
TGTGCCAGCAGCCCGACAGGGGGATCCTATAATTCACCCCTCCACTTT
>.|TRBV25-1|15|.|TRBJ2-7
CASSEAGIAGYEQYF
TGTGCCAGCAGTGAAGCGGGGATTGCTGGCTACGAGCAGTACTTC
>TRBD2|TRBV7-3|17|.|TRBJ2-3
CASSLTGTSGSTDTQYF
TGTGCCAGCAGCTTAACGGGGACTAGCGGGAGCACAGATACGCAGTATTTT
>TRBD1|TRBV20-1|14|few|TRBJ1-6
CSATVDRGDSPLHF
TGCAGTGCCACGGTGGACAGGGGAGATTCACCCCTCCACTTT